A single sample is the source of the 27 T cell receptor beta chains below, sequenced in a study of shared clonotypes between healthy human individuals. Assay: immunoSEQ multiplex PCR; the TCRdb copy retains only in-frame clones and omits some. The sample lists roughly 2,000,000 clones; around 95% were seen once. Positive CCR7 selection of CD45RO-negative cells yielded the naive CD8 cells, and terminally differentiated effector memory CD45RA+ cells were excluded. The sample was naive CD8+ T cells from PBMCs. The receptor set was obtained from a man aged 18 to 29 in good health. Some clones in this sample may be carry-over from other donors' samples.

The chain has TRBV7-9 and TRBJ2-7; TRBD2 agrees at 10 bases. This CDR3 region has 14 residues. Trimming took 4 bases from V and 6 from J; bases not matched to a gene: 6. CDR1 is SEHNR, CDR2 FQNEAQ, per germline (reference sequence). The CDR3 spells CASSSSGSFTEQYF. The CDR3 bases are TGTGCCAGCAGCTCTAGCGGGAGTTTCACCGAGCAGTACTTC.

The J gene is TRBJ2-2, the V gene TRBV18; D not resolved. This CDR3 is built from 15 residues. The V and J ends lost 8 bases and 0 bases respectively, with 13 bases between them. Germline-derived CDR1 and CDR2 are KGHSH and LQKENI. CDR3 in amino acids: CASVSSPANTGELFF. The CDR3 DNA reads TGTGCCAGCGTCAGTTCGCCAGCGAACACCGGGGAGCTGTTTTTT.

The chain uses TRBV5-1 and TRBJ2-3, with 7 nucleotides matching TRBD2. Looked up from germline, CDR1 is SGHRS and CDR2 is YFSETQ. The CDR3 runs 14 residues. V dropped 3 bases and J dropped 2; count of bases not matched to a gene: 3. This CDR3 reads CASSSSGYTDTQYF. The CDR3 region has the DNA TGCGCCAGCAGCTCTAGCGGATACACAGATACGCAGTATTTT.

The V gene is TRBV28, the J gene TRBJ1-1, with D perhaps matching TRBD1 (6 bases). This CDR3 spans 16 amino acids. From germline, CDR1 is MDHEN and CDR2 SYDVKM. Trimming left V 3 bases short and J 1 base short, with 15 bases between. The CDR3 nucleotides are TGTGCCAGCAGTTTGGCCTTAACAGGGACGAACACTGAAGCTTTCTTT. Its translation is CASSLALTGTNTEAFF.

The chain carries TRBV11-3 and TRBJ2-7, with D unresolved. Germline loops: CDR1 SGHNT, CDR2 YENEEA. This CDR3 spans 13 amino acids. The ends were cut back, 4 bases at V and 3 bases at J, with 10 bases in the middle. CDR3 sequence (DNA): TGTGCCAGCAGCTCCCGCCTGGACTACGAGCAGTACTTC. Translating it yields CASSSRLDYEQYF. Together with reference TRBV11-3 and TRBJ2-7, the CDR3 gives the full variable domain: EAGVVQSPRYKIIEKKQPVAFWCNPISGHNTLYWYLQNLGQGPELLIRYENEEAVDDSQLPKDRFSAERLKGVDSTLKIQPAELGDSAVYLCASSSRLDYEQYFGPGTRLTVT.

This chain uses TRBV7-2 with TRBJ2-7, with TRBD1 matching 7 bases. The CDR3 is 17 residues long. V gave up 2 bases and J gave up 2 bases; unmatched junction bases: 12. Germline V gives CDR1 SGHTA, CDR2 FQGNSA. CDR3 sequence (DNA): TGTGCCAGCAGCTTATTAGGGGGCGGTTATCCGCCCTACGAGCAGTACTTC. Translation gives CASSLLGGGYPPYEQYF.

This clone was counted a single time. The CDR3 here is CASSQRVIEKETQYF. As DNA, the CDR3 is TGCGCCAGCAGCCAAAGGGTCATAGAGAAAGAGACCCAGTACTTC. The gene calls are TRBV4-1 and TRBJ2-5; D call uncertain. There are 15 residues in the CDR3. V was shortened by 2 bases and J by 3 bases, with 13 bases between the two germline ends. Per germline, CDR1 MGHRA and CDR2 YSYEKL.

As DNA, the CDR3 is TGTGCCAGCACCTCCGCCAGCCGGGCCAACGTCCTGACTTTC. Amino acids: CASTSASRANVLTF. The chain combines TRBV7-9 with TRBJ2-6, with unresolved D. The CDR3 has 14 amino acids. Trimming left V 7 bases short and J 5 bases short, with 12 bases between. The germline V gene encodes CDR1 SEHNR and CDR2 FQNEAQ (reference sequence). The complete variable domain, with remaining parts taken from reference TRBV7-9 and TRBJ2-6, reads DTGVSQNPRHKITKRGQNVTFRCDPISEHNRLYWYRQTLGQGPEFLTYFQNEAQLEKSRLLSDRFSAERPKGSFSTLEIQRTEQGDSAMYLCASTSASRANVLTFGAGSRLTVL.

The chain links TRBV5-1 to TRBJ2-3, with 13 bases identical to TRBD2. The CDR3 consists of 17 residues. Trimming removed 4 bases from V and 2 bases from J; junction bases left unmatched: 7. Germline CDR1 SGHRS, CDR2 YFSETQ. The CDR3 DNA is TGCGCCAGCAGCCTGGGACTAGCGGGAAGAGACACAGATACGCAGTATTTT. Protein: CASSLGLAGRDTDTQYF.

The table lists this clone with a count of one. This chain connects TRBV27 to TRBJ2-4, with TRBD1 matching 7 bases. J was trimmed by 0 bases and V by 5 bases; bases with no gene match: 7. The CDR3 consists of 16 residues. Germline CDR1 is MNHEY and CDR2 is SMNVEV (reference sequence). Here the CDR3 DNA reads TGTGCCAGCAGTCCGTGGGACAGCGAAGCCAAAAACATTCAGTACTTC. Its protein is CASSPWDSEAKNIQYF.

The rearrangement uses TRBV10-3 and TRBJ2-7, with 7 bases matching TRBD2. Germline CDR1 reads ENHRY; CDR2 reads SYGVKD. After removal of 3 bases from V and 4 bases from J, the junction contained 6 bases not matched to a gene. CDR3 length: 14 residues. The CDR3 loop reads CAISDVAGDYEQYF. Written as DNA, the CDR3 is TGTGCCATCAGTGATGTAGCGGGTGATTACGAGCAGTACTTC.

The rearrangement uses TRBV20-1 and TRBJ2-7, with D unresolved. The CDR3 spans 10 residues. V dropped 5 bases and J dropped 4 bases, with 6 bases sitting between them. Germline lookup yields CDR1 DFQATT and CDR2 SNEGSKA (reference sequence). The CDR3 region is CSAWSYEQYF. In nucleotides, the CDR3 is TGCAGTGCTTGGAGTTACGAGCAGTACTTC.

The chain uses TRBV21-1 and TRBJ1-5; the table's D gene call, TRBD1, was not cross checked with the DNA. TRBV21-1 is a recognized pseudogene. This CDR3 contains 15 residues. The CDR3 spells CASSKDRGKDQPQHF. The CDR3 bases are TGTGCCAGCAGCAAAGACAGGGGCAAAGATCAGCCCCAGCATTTT.

V usage is TRBV9 and J usage is TRBJ2-3; 12 bases map to TRBD2. The CDR3 covers 18 residues. V lost 0 bases to trimming and J lost 3 bases; unmatched junction nucleotides: 8. CDR1 and CDR2 (germline): SGDLS, YYNGEE. CDR3 residues: CASSVAPTSGRGTDTQYF. DNA for the CDR3: TGTGCCAGCAGCGTAGCCCCGACTAGCGGGAGAGGTACAGATACGCAGTATTTT.

The chain has TRBV7-9 and TRBJ2-7; TRBD2 matches at 10 bases. The J segment lost 5 bases and the V segment lost 5 bases, leaving 15 bases of the junction unmatched. This CDR3 is built from 17 residues. Germline-derived CDR1 and CDR2 are SEHNR and FQNEAQ (reference sequence). CDR3 coding DNA: TGTGCCAGCAGCCGCGGGACTAGCGCCCCTCAAGGCGACGAGCAGTACTTC. This sequence encodes CASSRGTSAPQGDEQYF.

The chain has TRBV9 and TRBJ2-1, with TRBD2 matching over 9 bases. Germline CDR1 is SGDLS and CDR2 is YYNGEE. This CDR3 has 15 residues. With 0 bases clipped from V and 10 bases from J, the junction kept 8 bases outside the gene matches. CDR3 in DNA: TGTGCCAGCAGCGTAGGGGCCCTAGCGGGAAAGGAGCAGTTCTTC. It specifies CASSVGALAGKEQFF.

V gene TRBV5-1 combines with J gene TRBJ2-7; D gene uncertain. CDR1 is SGHRS, CDR2 YFSETQ, per germline. The CDR3 totals 13 residues. Trimming cost V 1 base and J 3 bases, with 8 bases left between them. The CDR3: CASSLSTFYEQYF. CDR3 nucleotides: TGCGCCAGCAGCTTGTCCACCTTCTACGAGCAGTACTTC.

Concerning this clone itself: A junction end diverges from the germline sequence, so it may reflect a read error. The gene calls are TRBV11-2 and TRBJ2-7; 10 bases match TRBD1. The CDR3 has 13 residues. Germline CDR1 reads SGHAT; CDR2 reads FQNNGV. In nucleotides, the CDR3 is TGTGCCAGCAGCTTAGGCCCCGGGGACAGGGGAGACTTC. Protein sequence: CASSLGPGDRGDF.

This rearrangement joins TRBV2 to TRBJ2-5, with TRBD2 identical over 8 bases. Germline values: CDR1 SNHLY, CDR2 FYNNEI. Trimming removed 3 bases from V and 0 bases from J; junction bases left unmatched: 9. The CDR3 spans 17 residues. The DNA of the CDR3 is TGTGCCAGCAGTGATCGAACTAGCGGACCGTACCAAGAGACCCAGTACTTC. Residues: CASSDRTSGPYQETQYF.

To note about this clone: The sample holds other DNA sequences that translate to the same CDR3. This chain's CDR3 is CASSLTGQPQHF. Written as DNA, the CDR3 is TGTGCCAGCAGTTTAACGGGACAGCCCCAGCATTTT. The chain employs TRBV27 and TRBJ1-5; D unclear. Germline V gene lookup returns CDR1 MNHEY and CDR2 SMNVEV (reference sequence). V was trimmed by 2 bases and J by 7 bases, leaving 6 bases between them. CDR3 length: 12 residues.

The gene calls are TRBV30 and TRBJ1-6; D not resolved. This CDR3 has 13 residues. The germline V gene encodes CDR1 GTSNPN and CDR2 SVGIG (reference sequence). V was pared by 1 base and J by 6 bases, with 7 bases between. The CDR3 sequence: CAWSGPTNSPLHF. In DNA form, the CDR3 reads TGTGCCTGGAGTGGACCGACTAATTCACCCCTCCACTTT.

V usage is TRBV13 and J usage is TRBJ2-1; 7 positions match TRBD2. Germline V CDR1 and CDR2: PRHDT, FYEKMQ (reference sequence). This CDR3 region has 15 residues. Losses at the gene ends were 5 bases for V and 7 bases for J; bases not matched to a gene: 11. The CDR3 loop reads CASSPSGEGTNEQFF. For the CDR3, the DNA is TGTGCCAGCAGCCCGAGCGGGGAAGGAACGAATGAGCAGTTCTTC.

The chain couples TRBV6-1 to TRBJ2-7, with 7 bases lining up with TRBD1. The V and J ends lost 1 base and 12 bases, in that order; junction bases with no gene match: 3. Per germline, CDR1 MNHNS and CDR2 SASEGT. CDR3 length: 11 residues. CDR3 sequence: CASSEGQGPYF. The CDR3, as DNA: TGTGCCAGCAGTGAAGGACAGGGACCGTACTTC.

The genes are TRBV27 and TRBJ2-1, with TRBD2 matching 11 bases. This CDR3 is 15 amino acids long. V trimming: 5 bases; J trimming: 9 bases; junction bases outside the gene matches: 9. Per the germline V gene, CDR1 is MNHEY and CDR2 is SMNVEV (reference sequence). DNA for the CDR3: TGTGCCAGCAGTCCCAGTACTAGCGGGAGAGGTGAGCAGTTCTTC. Translation: CASSPSTSGRGEQFF.

The rearrangement uses TRBV5-1 and TRBJ2-3; 10 bases map to TRBD1. This CDR3 region has 16 residues. Per the germline V gene, CDR1 is SGHRS and CDR2 is YFSETQ. With 4 bases clipped from V and 5 bases from J, the junction kept 10 bases outside the gene matches. Written as DNA, the CDR3 is TGCGCCAGCAGCGACGCCGGGACAGGGGTGAGAGATACGCAGTATTTT. Residues: CASSDAGTGVRDTQYF.

A remark on this clone: The junction differs from germline at one of its ends, possibly a read error. V and J are TRBV5-3 and TRBJ1-5, with D perhaps matching TRBD1 (5 bases). TRBV5-3 is reported as an ORF; its role is uncertain. The CDR3 length is 15 residues. The CDR3 spells CASSSGTDSNQPQHF. In DNA, the CDR3 is TGTGCCAGCAGCTCCGGGACGGATAGCAATCAGCCCCAGCATTTT.

This rearrangement joins TRBV30 to TRBJ2-3; D gene ambiguous. Germline CDR1 and CDR2: GTSNPN and SVGIG (reference sequence). The CDR3 is 13 amino acids. V dropped 1 base and J dropped 4 bases, with 9 bases sitting between them. The CDR3 spells CAWSEAMADTQYF. CDR3 sequence (DNA): TGTGCCTGGAGTGAGGCTATGGCAGATACGCAGTATTTT.